This entry lists 17 T cell receptor beta chains sequenced from one sample in a study of blood T cell repertoires in COVID-19. TCRdb's copy holds only in-frame clones and misses some; the assay was immunoSEQ multiplex PCR. The table has roughly 52,000 clones, 82% seen once. The sequencing input was peripheral blood. These receptors were collected from an elderly man with COVID-19, enrolled during active disease.

This chain connects TRBV4-3 to TRBJ2-7, with 8 bases matching TRBD2. Germline values: CDR1 LGHNA, CDR2 YSLEER. CDR3 length equals 16 residues. V was clipped by 4 bases and J by 1 base; unmatched bases: 9. CDR3: CASSRGKSGGSYEQYF. For the CDR3, the DNA is TGCGCCAGCAGCCGAGGAAAGAGCGGGGGTTCCTACGAGCAGTACTTC.

This rearrangement joins TRBV14 to TRBJ1-1, with a tentative D call TRBD1 (5 bases). Trimming removed 0 bases from V and 10 bases from J, with 12 bases in between. CDR3 length equals 13 residues. CDR1 and CDR2 from the germline V gene are SGHDN and FVKESK. CDR3: CASSQDRVGGAFF. In nucleotides, the CDR3 is TGTGCCAGCAGCCAAGACAGGGTGGGGGGAGCTTTCTTT.

The chain combines TRBV18 with TRBJ1-5, with TRBD1 identical over 7 bases. J was trimmed by 0 bases and V by 5 bases; bases with no gene match: 7. This CDR3 region has 16 residues. Per the germline V gene, CDR1 is KGHSH and CDR2 is LQKENI. CDR3 loop: CASSTRQGDSNQPQHF. CDR3 sequence (DNA): TGTGCCAGCTCAACAAGACAGGGTGATAGCAATCAGCCCCAGCATTTT.

This clone has only a few counts. This chain connects TRBV15 to TRBJ2-2; D is uncertain. The CDR3 spans 15 residues. The V end lost 0 bases, the J end lost 6 bases, and 11 bases lay between the germline ends. Germline-derived CDR1 and CDR2 are LNHNV and YYDKDF (reference sequence). The CDR3 nucleotides read TGTGCCACCAGCAGAGACCGAGGTGGCGCCGGGGAGCTGTTTTTT. Amino acids: CATSRDRGGAGELFF.

The chain couples TRBV5-1 to TRBJ1-2, with TRBD1 matching 12 bases. There are 17 residues in the CDR3. V lost 0 bases, J lost 7 bases, and 10 bases stayed unmatched. Germline CDR1 SGHRS, CDR2 YFSETQ. This CDR3 is CASSLVSSGQGASGYTF. The CDR3 nucleotides read TGCGCCAGCAGCTTGGTATCTTCGGGACAGGGGGCTAGTGGCTACACCTTC.

The V call is TRBV15, the J call TRBJ1-6; TRBD1 might be the D (6 bases). The CDR3 runs 15 residues. V was trimmed by 1 base and J by 4 bases, leaving 8 bases between them. Germline V gene data show CDR1 as LNHNV and CDR2 as YYDKDF (reference sequence). CDR3 DNA sequence: TGTGCCACCAGCAGAGGGGACAAGTATAATTCACCCCTCCACTTT. Protein sequence: CATSRGDKYNSPLHF. Using reference TRBV15 and TRBJ1-6 for the parts outside the CDR3, the full variable domain is DAMVIQNPRYQVTQFGKPVTLSCSQTLNHNVMYWYQQKSSQAPKLLFHYYDKDFNNEADTPDNFQSRRPNTSFCFLDIRSPGLGDTAMYLCATSRGDKYNSPLHFGNGTRLTVT.

J is TRBJ1-5 and V is TRBV9; 7 bases match TRBD1. Germline V gene lookup returns CDR1 SGDLS and CDR2 YYNGEE. The CDR3 is 14 amino acids. Trimming removed 4 bases from V and 7 bases from J; junction bases left unmatched: 8. The CDR3 spells CASSLDGRGQPQHF. The CDR3 DNA follows: TGTGCCAGCAGCCTAGATGGCAGGGGGCAGCCCCAGCATTTT.

V gene TRBV24-1 combines with J gene TRBJ2-2; 10 bases line up with TRBD1. The CDR3 extends over 17 amino acids. CDR1 is KGHDR and CDR2 is SFDVKD in the germline V gene. The V gene end was trimmed by 3 bases and the J gene end by 4 bases; junction bases not matched to a gene: 7. CDR3 bases: TGTGCCACCAGTGATCCTTCGGGGACAGGGGTCACCGGGGAGCTGTTTTTT. Its translation is CATSDPSGTGVTGELFF.

The CDR3 loop is CASSFSQVMNTEAFF. The CDR3 nucleotides are TGTGCCAGCAGTTTCTCACAGGTCATGAACACTGAAGCTTTCTTT. The rearrangement links TRBV27 to TRBJ1-1; possibly TRBD1 for D (5 bases). This CDR3 has 15 amino acids. V was cut by 3 bases and J by 0 bases, with 11 bases left in between. CDR1 MNHEY and CDR2 SMNVEV come from the germline V gene (reference sequence).

The J gene is TRBJ2-1, the V gene TRBV14; D remains ambiguous. The V and J ends lost 0 bases and 7 bases respectively, with 7 bases between them. CDR3 length: 13 amino acids. Germline assignment: CDR1 SGHDN and CDR2 FVKESK. The CDR3 coding sequence is TGTGCCAGCAGCCAAGATCGTTTAAATGAGCAGTTCTTC. Its translation: CASSQDRLNEQFF.

This sequence joins TRBV6-5 and TRBJ1-4, with D perhaps TRBD1 (5 bases). CDR3 size: 15 residues. V was clipped by 2 bases and J by 4 bases, with 11 bases between them. From germline, CDR1 is MNHEY and CDR2 SVGAGI. CDR3 sequence: CASSYRRAVNEKLFF. DNA for the CDR3: TGTGCCAGCAGTTACCGCAGGGCTGTTAATGAAAAACTGTTTTTT.

The rearrangement links TRBV5-1 to TRBJ2-3; 8 bases fit TRBD1. V gave up 4 bases and J gave up 0 bases; unmatched junction bases: 7. Looked up from germline, CDR1 is SGHRS and CDR2 is YFSETQ. The CDR3 length is 16 residues. CDR3 sequence reads: CASSRGQGHSTDTQYF. In nucleotides, the CDR3 is TGCGCCAGCAGCCGAGGACAGGGACATAGCACAGATACGCAGTATTTT.

This clone was seen a handful of times. This chain links TRBV18 with TRBJ2-1; a weak D match, TRBD2 (6 bases). Germline V gene lookup returns CDR1 KGHSH and CDR2 LQKENI. This CDR3 spans 14 amino acids. Between the trimmed V and J ends, which lost 0 bases and 7 bases, there was a span of 10 bases. For the CDR3, the DNA is TGTGCCAGCTCACCACCGGAGGGTTGGAATGAGCAGTTCTTC. This codes for CASSPPEGWNEQFF.

The V call is TRBV19, the J call TRBJ1-1; D is perhaps TRBD1 (5 bases). This CDR3 spans 15 amino acids. V gave up 1 base and J gave up 5 bases, with 14 bases separating them. The germline V gene encodes CDR1 LNHDA and CDR2 SQIVND (reference sequence). CDR3 residues: CASSIGGGVGTEAFF. The CDR3 nucleotides are TGTGCCAGTAGTATAGGGGGAGGGGTGGGGACTGAAGCTTTCTTT. Full variable domain (rest looked up from reference TRBV19 and TRBJ1-1): DGGITQSPKYLFRKEGQNVTLSCEQNLNHDAMYWYRQDPGQGLRLIYYSQIVNDFQKGDIAEGYSVSREKKESFPLTVTSAQKNPTAFYLCASSIGGGVGTEAFFGQGTRLTVV.

The V gene is TRBV6-1, the J gene TRBJ1-3, with D possibly TRBD1 on 5 matching bases. Germline V lookup: CDR1 MNHNS, CDR2 SASEGT. The CDR3 is 15 residues long. The V and J ends lost 0 bases and 9 bases respectively, with 15 bases between them. The CDR3 DNA sequence: TGTGCCAGCAGTGAAGCTTCAGCGGGACTCCTCACCATATATTTT. It codes for CASSEASAGLLTIYF.

In regard to this clone: The junction departs from germline at one end; a sequencing error may be responsible. The chain links TRBV19 to TRBJ1-1; D possibly corresponds to TRBD1 (5 bases). Germline V gene sequence: CDR1 LNHDA, CDR2 SQIVND (reference sequence). The CDR3 is 14 residues long. CDR3 region: CASNIQVGNTEAFF. The CDR3 coding sequence is TGTGCCAGTAATATACAGGTTGGGAACACTGAAGCTTTCTTT. Using reference TRBV19 and TRBJ1-1 for the parts outside the CDR3, the full variable domain is DGGITQSPKYLFRKEGQNVTLSCEQNLNHDAMYWYRQDPGQGLRLIYYSQIVNDFQKGDIAEGYSVSREKKESFPLTVTSAQKNPTAFYLCASNIQVGNTEAFFGQGTRLTVV.

With regard to this clone: Within the sample, other DNA sequences also encode this same CDR3. The rearrangement uses TRBV24-1 and TRBJ1-1; the match to TRBD1 covers 7 bases. This CDR3 comprises 15 residues. Per the germline V gene, CDR1 is KGHDR and CDR2 is SFDVKD. V shed 3 bases, J shed 1 base, and the junction held 4 bases outside the gene matches. CDR3 nucleotide sequence: TGTGCCACCAGTGATCCTCGGACAGGGAACACTGAAGCTTTCTTT. The encoded protein is CATSDPRTGNTEAFF.